The 17 T cell receptor beta chains below all came from one sample that was sequenced in a study of blood T cell repertoires in COVID-19. The data were produced by immunoSEQ multiplex PCR, yet TCRdb's version contains in-frame clones alone and is incomplete. Among some 280,000 clones listed, around four fifths were seen once. Sequenced: peripheral blood. All receptors come from a woman between 45 and 60 years old with active or convalescent COVID-19.

The rearrangement links TRBV24-1 to TRBJ2-2; D possibly corresponds to TRBD2 (5 bases). The CDR3 length is 13 residues. CDR1 and CDR2 from the germline V gene are KGHDR and SFDVKD. The V end was cut by 7 bases, the J end by 5 bases, with 10 bases between. The CDR3 sequence: CATRGSGTGELFF. The CDR3 region has the DNA TGTGCCACCAGAGGGAGCGGAACCGGGGAGCTGTTTTTT.

The V and J genes are TRBV19 and TRBJ1-1, with 8 bases identical to TRBD1. The CDR3 consists of 13 residues. The V and J ends lost 6 bases and 3 bases, in that order; junction bases with no gene match: 3. The V gene's germline CDR1 is LNHDA and CDR2 SQIVND (reference sequence). The CDR3 DNA follows: TGTGCCAGTAGGCAGGGGGCGTACACTGAAGCTTTCTTT. Protein sequence: CASRQGAYTEAFF.

The V gene is TRBV6-5, the J gene TRBJ1-2, with D uncertain. CDR3 length equals 15 residues. V was clipped by 4 bases and J by 0 bases, with 12 bases between them. Germline-derived CDR1 and CDR2 are MNHEY and SVGAGI. The CDR3 nucleotides read TGTGCCAGCAGTTTCGCCCCGGGATCTAACTATGGCTACACCTTC. Translated, it gives CASSFAPGSNYGYTF.

The chain is built from TRBV27 and TRBJ2-7; possible D gene TRBD2, 6 bases. Germline V CDR1 and CDR2: MNHEY, SMNVEV (reference sequence). Trimming pared 1 base from V and 1 base from J, leaving 11 bases between. This CDR3 contains 15 residues. The CDR3: CASSLFPSDSYEQYF. CDR3 nucleotide sequence: TGTGCCAGCAGTTTATTCCCTAGCGATTCCTACGAGCAGTACTTC.

Details on this clone: A read error may be the cause here, since a much bigger clone is one base away. Other DNA sequences in this sample translate to the same CDR3. The chain uses TRBV5-1 and TRBJ1-5, with D possibly being TRBD1 (6 bases). V lost 4 bases and J 3 bases, leaving 8 bases between the germline ends. CDR3 length equals 13 residues. CDR1 is SGHRS, CDR2 YFSETQ, per germline. CDR3: CASSRDINQPQHF. CDR3 DNA: TGCGCCAGCAGCCGGGACATCAATCAGCCCCAGCATTTT.

This chain uses TRBV6-5 with TRBJ1-2; a weak D match, TRBD1 (5 bases). V dropped 2 bases and J dropped 5 bases, with 9 bases sitting between them. The CDR3 spans 13 residues. Germline assignment: CDR1 MNHEY and CDR2 SVGAGI. The CDR3 nucleotides read TGTGCCAGCAGTTACGCAGGGAGGTATGGCTACACCTTC. It specifies CASSYAGRYGYTF.

The V and J genes are TRBV3-1 (or the pseudogene TRBV3-2) and TRBJ2-4; 7 nucleotides agree with TRBD2. The CDR3 consists of 14 residues. Germline CDR1 is LGHDT and CDR2 is YNNKEL (reference sequence). Germline trimming cut 1 base from V and 7 bases from J; bases unmatched to any gene: 4. The CDR3 coding sequence is TGTGCCAGCAGCCAAGGCGGGAGTGGCAACATTCAGTACTTC. Amino acids: CASSQGGSGNIQYF.

The rearrangement joins TRBV3-1 (or the pseudogene TRBV3-2) to TRBJ2-7; D is possibly TRBD2 (6 bases). The CDR3 sequence is 14 residues long. Trimming cost V 0 bases and J 7 bases, with 13 bases left between them. The germline CDR1 and CDR2 sequences are LGHDT and YNNKEL (reference sequence). The CDR3 region is CASSQEASGTEQYF. The CDR3 DNA sequence: TGTGCCAGCAGCCAAGAAGCTTCTGGGACTGAGCAGTACTTC.

The rearrangement joins TRBV5-6 to TRBJ2-2; 7 bases are a match to TRBD2. Germline values: CDR1 SGHDT, CDR2 YYEEEE. Trimming removed 2 bases from V and 3 bases from J; junction bases left unmatched: 16. The CDR3 length is 19 residues. CDR3 DNA sequence: TGTGCCAGCAGCTTCGGGCCTCCTGGGGGGGACTTTGACACCGGGGAGCTGTTTTTT. Translation gives CASSFGPPGGDFDTGELFF.

Only one count was recorded for this clone. The genes are TRBV6-5 and TRBJ2-7; 8 bases align to TRBD1. Germline trimming cut 4 bases from V and 0 bases from J; bases unmatched to any gene: 5. Per the germline V gene, CDR1 is MNHEY and CDR2 is SVGAGI. This CDR3 comprises 15 residues. In DNA, the CDR3 is TGTGCCAGCAGTTCTTTGGGACAGGACTCCTACGAGCAGTACTTC. Its translation: CASSSLGQDSYEQYF.

The chain links TRBV7-9 to TRBJ2-7, with 13 bases lining up with TRBD2. The CDR3 runs 17 residues. Germline loops: CDR1 SEHNR, CDR2 FQNEAQ (reference sequence). Losses at the gene ends were 5 bases for V and 2 bases for J; bases not matched to a gene: 9. The CDR3 DNA sequence: TGTGCCAGCAGCGCGGGAGTTGGACTAGCGGGAGCCTACGAGCAGTACTTC. Translating it yields CASSAGVGLAGAYEQYF.

This chain joins TRBV20-1 and TRBJ2-5, with 9 bases that match TRBD2. The CDR3 totals 11 residues. Germline assignment: CDR1 DFQATT and CDR2 SNEGSKA (reference sequence). The CDR3 loop is CSPSGTETQYF. CDR3 coding DNA: TGCAGCCCTAGCGGGACAGAGACCCAGTACTTC.

This clone turned up a few times. The J gene is TRBJ1-5, the V gene TRBV2; 8 nucleotides align to TRBD1. The J segment lost 6 bases and the V segment lost 3 bases, leaving 1 base of the junction unmatched. CDR3 length equals 13 residues. The V gene's germline CDR1 is SNHLY and CDR2 FYNNEI. CDR3 DNA: TGTGCCAGCAGTGAGGACAGGGTTCAGCCCCAGCATTTT. It translates to CASSEDRVQPQHF.

The V call is TRBV3-1 (or the pseudogene TRBV3-2), the J call TRBJ1-1; TRBD1 aligns across 7 bases. The CDR3 length is 17 residues. The ends lost 2 bases at V and 4 bases at J; junction bases unmatched: 13. The germline gives CDR1 LGHDT, CDR2 YNNKEL (reference sequence). CDR3 amino acids: CASSQKRGTAGSTEAFF. CDR3 DNA sequence: TGTGCCAGCAGCCAAAAAAGGGGGACAGCAGGGTCCACTGAAGCTTTCTTT.

This clone was seen once. This rearrangement joins TRBV4-1 to TRBJ1-5; no firm D call. Looked up from germline, CDR1 is MGHRA and CDR2 is YSYEKL. The CDR3 is 14 residues long. Trimming cost V 4 bases and J 0 bases, with 7 bases left between them. CDR3 region: CASSPDSSNQPQHF. The CDR3 nucleotides are TGCGCCAGCAGCCCGGACTCTAGCAATCAGCCCCAGCATTTT.

The CDR3 DNA sequence: TGCGCCAGCAGTCATCAGCTCCAAGGACAGAATAATTCACCCCTCCACTTT. Protein sequence: CASSHQLQGQNNSPLHF. The chain carries TRBV10-2 and TRBJ1-6; a weak D match, TRBD1 (6 bases). CDR1 is WSHSY and CDR2 is SAAADI in the germline V gene. With 5 bases removed from V and 5 bases from J, the gap between germline ends came to 19 bases. This CDR3 has 17 amino acids.

This chain uses TRBV28 with TRBJ2-7, with 9 bases aligning to TRBD1. V shed 6 bases, J shed 6 bases, and the junction held 12 bases outside the gene matches. This CDR3 comprises 15 residues. In germline, CDR1 is MDHEN, CDR2 SYDVKM. CDR3 sequence reads: CASSRPGTGMREQYF. The CDR3 DNA reads TGTGCCAGCAGCCGGCCGGGGACAGGGATGCGCGAGCAGTACTTC.